This TCR beta chain was sequenced during a study of cytomegalovirus exposure and HLA in healthy donors. The CDR3 has 16 residues. Germline loops: CDR1 LNHDA, CDR2 SQIVND (reference sequence). Unmatched junction bases numbered 9, after V lost 3 bases and J lost 3 bases. Of note for this clone: The antigen is not known.

Study outcomes and limitations: In vitro work confirmed that a few CMV-associated chains recognize CMV antigens.

PCR amplification relied on 60 Vbeta primers (plus 13 Jbeta primers). Data came from immunoSEQ multiplex PCR; TCRdb stores just in-frame clones and leaves some out. The table records hundreds of thousands of clones, roughly 79% of them present only once. This receptor was obtained from a male donor in good health and CMV-seronegative. The specimen was PBMCs. This sequence joins TRBV19 and TRBJ1-1, with TRBD1 matching 8 bases. DNA of the CDR3: TGTGCCAGTAGTATGTGGGCAGGGGGCTTGGACACTGAAGCTTTCTTT. Protein product: CASSMWAGGLDTEAFF.